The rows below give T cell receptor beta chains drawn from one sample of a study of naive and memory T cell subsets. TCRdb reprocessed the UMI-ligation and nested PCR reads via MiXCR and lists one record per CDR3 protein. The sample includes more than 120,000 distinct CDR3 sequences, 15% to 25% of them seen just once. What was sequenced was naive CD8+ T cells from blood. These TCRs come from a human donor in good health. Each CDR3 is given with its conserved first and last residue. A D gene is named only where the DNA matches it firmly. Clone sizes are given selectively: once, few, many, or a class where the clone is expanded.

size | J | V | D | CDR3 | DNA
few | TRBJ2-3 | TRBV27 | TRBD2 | CASSLPGGPTDTQYF | TGTGCCAGCAGTTTGCCGGGAGGGCCTACAGATACGCAGTATTTT
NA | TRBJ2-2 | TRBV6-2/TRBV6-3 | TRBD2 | CASSYVGLAGPSGTGELFF | TGTGCCAGCAGTTACGTAGGACTAGCGGGACCCTCGGGCACCGGGGAGCTGTTTTTT
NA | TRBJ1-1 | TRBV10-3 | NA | CAISESTDTMNTEAFF | TGTGCCATCAGTGAGTCCACGGATACTATGAACACTGAAGCTTTCTTT
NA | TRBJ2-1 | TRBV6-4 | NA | CASSDSIGIGEQFF | TGTGCCAGCAGTGACTCGATAGGGATCGGTGAGCAGTTCTTC
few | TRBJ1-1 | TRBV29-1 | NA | CSVGRDTNTEAFF | TGCAGCGTTGGACGGGACACTAACACTGAAGCTTTCTTT
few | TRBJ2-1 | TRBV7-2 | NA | CASSLAGGRLDEQFF | TGTGCCAGCAGCTTAGCGGGAGGCCGTCTGGATGAGCAGTTCTTC
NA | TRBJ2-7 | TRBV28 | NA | CASSPDYLYEQYF | TGTGCCAGCAGCCCAGACTACCTCTACGAGCAGTACTTC
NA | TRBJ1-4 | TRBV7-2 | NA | CASSLAGGSANEKLFF | TGTGCCAGCAGCTTAGCAGGGGGTTCGGCTAATGAAAAACTGTTTTTT
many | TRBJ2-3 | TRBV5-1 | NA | CASSAPYGEEGSDTQYF | TGCGCCAGCAGCGCCCCCTACGGGGAGGAGGGGTCAGATACGCAGTATTTT
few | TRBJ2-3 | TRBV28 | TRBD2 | CASSPPGLAGITDTQYF | TGTGCCAGCAGCCCTCCGGGGCTAGCGGGAATCACAGATACGCAGTATTTT
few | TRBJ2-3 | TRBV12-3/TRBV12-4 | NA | CASSFVGTDTQYF | TGTGCCAGCAGTTTTGTGGGGACAGATACGCAGTATTTT
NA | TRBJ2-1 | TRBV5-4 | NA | CASSYRENSYNEQFF | TGTGCCAGCAGCTACAGGGAGAATTCCTACAATGAGCAGTTCTTC
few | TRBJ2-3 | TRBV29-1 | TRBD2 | CSVEDGLAAADTQYF | TGCAGCGTTGAAGATGGCCTAGCGGCAGCAGATACGCAGTATTTT
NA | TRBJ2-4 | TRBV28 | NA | CASSLVVGGLTKNIQYF | TGTGCCAGCAGTTTAGTCGTAGGAGGTTTAACCAAAAACATTCAGTACTTC
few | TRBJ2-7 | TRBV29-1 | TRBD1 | CSVVTGESYEQYF | TGCAGCGTGGTGACAGGGGAGTCCTACGAGCAGTACTTC
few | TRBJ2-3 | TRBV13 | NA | CASSSRLGRNTDTQYF | TGTGCCAGCAGCTCCCGGTTAGGGCGGAACACAGATACGCAGTATTTT
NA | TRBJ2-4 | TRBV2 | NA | CASSERGQDDKNIQYF | TGTGCCAGCAGTGAGCGAGGCCAGGACGACAAAAACATTCAGTACTTC
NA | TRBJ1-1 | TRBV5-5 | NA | CASSLALYDGTTEAFF | TGTGCCAGCAGCTTGGCACTCTATGATGGGACCACTGAAGCTTTCTTT
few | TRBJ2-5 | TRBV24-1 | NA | CATSDSRETQYF | TGTGCCACCAGTGATTCTAGAGAGACCCAGTACTTC
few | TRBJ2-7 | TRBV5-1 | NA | CASMGEASSYEQYF | TGCGCCAGCATGGGCGAGGCGAGCTCCTACGAGCAGTACTTC
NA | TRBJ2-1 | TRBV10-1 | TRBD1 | CASRGQGTDEQFF | TGCGCCAGCAGAGGACAGGGGACGGATGAGCAGTTCTTC
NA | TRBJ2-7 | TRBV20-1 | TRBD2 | CSASLAGVVEQYF | TGCAGTGCTAGCCTAGCGGGAGTCGTCGAGCAGTACTTC
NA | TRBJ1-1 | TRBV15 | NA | CATSPNRGANTEAFF | TGTGCCACCAGCCCGAACCGAGGGGCGAACACTGAAGCTTTCTTT
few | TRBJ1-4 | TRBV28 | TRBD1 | CASSFKGQGNEKLFF | TGTGCCAGCAGTTTTAAGGGACAGGGAAATGAAAAACTGTTTTTT
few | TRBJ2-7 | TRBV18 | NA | CASSPTDSSYEQYF | TGTGCCAGCTCACCTACGGACAGCAGTTACGAGCAGTACTTC
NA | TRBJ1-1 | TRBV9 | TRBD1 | CASSEWDRGTEAFF | TGTGCCAGCAGCGAATGGGACAGGGGGACTGAAGCTTTCTTT
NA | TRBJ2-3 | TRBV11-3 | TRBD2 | CASSLGLAGGADTQYF | TGTGCCAGCAGCTTAGGTCTGGCGGGAGGGGCAGATACGCAGTATTTT
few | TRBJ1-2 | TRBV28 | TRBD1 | CASLVATGMSRGYTF | TGTGCCAGCTTGGTTGCGACAGGGATGTCTAGGGGCTACACCTTC
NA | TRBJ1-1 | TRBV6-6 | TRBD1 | CAISAGTAEAFF | TGTGCCATCAGTGCTGGGACAGCTGAAGCTTTCTTT
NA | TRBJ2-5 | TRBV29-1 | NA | CSVVREDLLF | TGCAGCGTTGTCCGGGAAGATCTCCTCTTC
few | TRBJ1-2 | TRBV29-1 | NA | CSVVGGSDYGYTF | TGCAGCGTTGTTGGGGGGTCGGACTATGGCTACACCTTC
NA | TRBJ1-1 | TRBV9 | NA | CASSVYGVNTEAFF | TGTGCCAGCAGCGTATATGGGGTGAACACTGAAGCTTTCTTT